Listed here are 17 T cell receptor beta chains from one sample, sequenced in a study of neoadjuvant anti-PD-1 for oral cavity cancer. TCRdb's copy holds only in-frame clones and misses some; the assay was immunoSEQ multiplex PCR. The sample contains around 30,000 clones, more than 75% of which appear only once. Sequencing was performed on PBMCs, taken before nivolumab (anti-PD-1) treatment. The receptors were gathered from a person aged 35-79 years with oral cavity squamous cell carcinoma.

This rearrangement joins TRBV5-1 to TRBJ2-3, with 9 bases fitting TRBD2. This CDR3 has 15 residues. After removal of 4 bases from V and 1 base from J, the junction contained 4 bases not matched to a gene. Germline loops: CDR1 SGHRS, CDR2 YFSETQ. This CDR3 is CASSAGLAGTDTQYF. Here the CDR3 DNA reads TGCGCCAGCAGCGCGGGACTAGCTGGCACAGATACGCAGTATTTT.

The chain links TRBV2 to TRBJ1-2, with 8 bases matching TRBD1. The CDR3 covers 13 residues. CDR1 is SNHLY and CDR2 is FYNNEI in the germline V gene. Germline trimming cut 0 bases from V and 8 bases from J; bases unmatched to any gene: 2. The CDR3 here is CASSEARDRGYTF. In nucleotides, the CDR3 is TGTGCCAGCAGTGAAGCAAGGGACAGGGGCTACACCTTC. The whole variable domain, filled in from reference TRBV2 and TRBJ1-2, reads EPEVTQTPSHQVTQMGQEVILRCVPISNHLYFYWYRQILGQKVEFLVSFYNNEISEKSEIFDDQFSVERPDGSNFTLKIRSTKLEDSAMYFCASSEARDRGYTFGSGTRLTVV.

This chain links TRBV6-1 with TRBJ1-5; weak D call: TRBD1 (5 bases). The CDR3 runs to 13 residues. Trimming took 7 bases from V and 5 from J, leaving 12 bases between them. The V gene's germline CDR1 is MNHNS and CDR2 SASEGT. Written as DNA, the CDR3 is TGTGCCAGCACTGTGACAGTTTATCAGCCCCAGCATTTT. Translated: CASTVTVYQPQHF.

The CDR3 spells CASSGTGGTDTQYF. The CDR3, as DNA: TGTGCCAGCAGTGGGACAGGGGGCACAGATACGCAGTATTTT. The chain links TRBV6-4 to TRBJ2-3; the match to TRBD1 covers 9 bases. The J segment lost 1 base and the V segment lost 4 bases, leaving 0 bases of the junction unmatched. The length of the CDR3 is 14 residues. CDR1 and CDR2 from the germline V gene are MRHNA and SNTAGT.

The chain recombines TRBV6-1 with TRBJ1-2; 9 bases match TRBD1. Germline loops: CDR1 MNHNS, CDR2 SASEGT. This CDR3 contains 14 residues. Trimming took 7 bases from V and 5 from J; bases not matched to a gene: 8. The CDR3: CASIDTGGGYGYTF. CDR3 in DNA: TGTGCCAGCATTGACACAGGGGGCGGGTATGGCTACACCTTC.

This clone was observed a few times. The rearrangement uses TRBV7-2 and TRBJ1-1, with D perhaps TRBD1 (6 bases). Trimming pared 1 base from V and 3 bases from J, leaving 6 bases between. Germline CDR1 reads SGHTA; CDR2 reads FQGNSA. The CDR3 runs to 13 residues. Here the CDR3 DNA reads TGTGCCAGCAGCTTAGAGGGGGACACTGAAGCTTTCTTT. This codes for CASSLEGDTEAFF.

The rearrangement links TRBV10-3 to TRBJ1-1; D is unclear. Germline assignment: CDR1 ENHRY and CDR2 SYGVKD. Trimming cost V 3 bases and J 6 bases, with 11 bases left between them. There are 13 residues in the CDR3. The CDR3 coding sequence is TGTGCCATCAGTGACAAGGGTTTGGCTGAAGCTTTCTTT. It yields the protein CAISDKGLAEAFF.

This clone was detected only a few times. The genes are TRBV27 and TRBJ1-2; D gene ambiguous. This CDR3 region has 13 residues. The V end lost 2 bases, the J end lost 4 bases, and 8 bases lay between the germline ends. Germline lookup yields CDR1 MNHEY and CDR2 SMNVEV (reference sequence). In nucleotides, the CDR3 is TGTGCCAGCAGTTTAGTGGAGGGCTATGGCTACACCTTC. It codes for CASSLVEGYGYTF.

The genes are TRBV7-9 and TRBJ2-7; 8 bases line up with TRBD1. The CDR3 runs 13 residues. The J segment lost 4 bases and the V segment lost 6 bases, leaving 5 bases of the junction unmatched. CDR1 is SEHNR, CDR2 FQNEAQ, per germline (reference sequence). CDR3 sequence: CASRGQGVYEQYF. CDR3 coding DNA: TGTGCCAGCAGAGGACAGGGTGTGTACGAGCAGTACTTC.

CDR3 bases: TGTGCCACCAGCAGACCCTCTAGCGGGGGTCCTGGAGATACGCAGTATTTT. This encodes CATSRPSSGGPGDTQYF. This chain joins TRBV15 and TRBJ2-3; 10 bases fit TRBD2. V gave up 2 bases and J gave up 5 bases; unmatched junction bases: 10. The CDR3 totals 17 residues. Germline V gene data show CDR1 as LNHNV and CDR2 as YYDKDF (reference sequence).

The chain carries TRBV4-1 and TRBJ1-1; possible D gene TRBD1, 5 bases. V dropped 1 base and J dropped 1 base, with 13 bases sitting between them. Germline assignment: CDR1 MGHRA and CDR2 YSYEKL. The CDR3 has 16 amino acids. CDR3 nucleotide sequence: TGCGCCAGCAGCCAAGTGGGACGGGGGAAGAACACTGAAGCTTTCTTT. This sequence encodes CASSQVGRGKNTEAFF.

The chain has TRBV5-1 and TRBJ1-1, with TRBD1 matching 9 bases. The ends lost 2 bases at V and 3 bases at J; junction bases unmatched: 5. Germline CDR1 SGHRS, CDR2 YFSETQ. The CDR3 has 15 residues. This CDR3 is CASSFTGGADTEAFF. The DNA of the CDR3 is TGCGCCAGCAGCTTCACAGGGGGCGCGGACACTGAAGCTTTCTTT.

The V call is TRBV10-2, the J call TRBJ2-1, with 9 bases identical to TRBD2. Germline V gives CDR1 WSHSY, CDR2 SAAADI. The CDR3 covers 17 residues. Trimming at V came to 0 bases and at J to 4 bases, leaving 7 bases not matched to a gene. CDR3 nucleotide sequence: TGCGCCAGCAGTGAGTCGGCGGGGGGGACCCCATACAATGAGCAGTTCTTC. Translating gives CASSESAGGTPYNEQFF.

The J gene is TRBJ2-3, the V gene TRBV6-1, with 7 bases lining up with TRBD1. The CDR3 loop spans 15 amino acids. Looked up from germline, CDR1 is MNHNS and CDR2 is SASEGT. V shed 5 bases, J shed 2 bases, and the junction held 7 bases outside the gene matches. This CDR3 is CASSQTGSYTDTQYF. The CDR3 DNA sequence: TGTGCCAGCAGTCAGACAGGGAGCTACACAGATACGCAGTATTTT.

This clone appeared a few times. The chain is built from TRBV7-9 and TRBJ2-4; D gene ambiguous. Trimming shortened V by 4 bases and J by 3 bases, and 16 bases separated the two germline ends. The length of the CDR3 is 16 residues. Germline V lookup: CDR1 SEHNR, CDR2 FQNEAQ (reference sequence). The CDR3 DNA reads as TGTGCCAGCAGCTCCCTCGTGGGGTCGGGCAAAAACATTCAGTACTTC. Protein product: CASSSLVGSGKNIQYF.

The rearrangement joins TRBV5-1 to TRBJ1-2; perhaps TRBD1 as D (5 bases). The germline V and J ends were trimmed by 3 bases and 2 bases, with 14 bases remaining between them. The CDR3 loop spans 15 amino acids. Germline V gene lookup returns CDR1 SGHRS and CDR2 YFSETQ. The CDR3 nucleotides are TGCGCCAGCAGCTCCGACACAGCAGGGAACTATGGCTACACCTTC. Amino acid sequence: CASSSDTAGNYGYTF.

The chain combines TRBV5-1 with TRBJ1-3; tentatively, D is TRBD1 (5 bases). Germline CDR1 SGHRS, CDR2 YFSETQ. There are 14 residues in the CDR3. The V end was cut by 3 bases, the J end by 0 bases, with 7 bases between. The CDR3 sequence is CASSSDSSGNTIYF. CDR3 coding DNA: TGCGCCAGCAGCTCCGACAGCTCTGGAAACACCATATATTTT.